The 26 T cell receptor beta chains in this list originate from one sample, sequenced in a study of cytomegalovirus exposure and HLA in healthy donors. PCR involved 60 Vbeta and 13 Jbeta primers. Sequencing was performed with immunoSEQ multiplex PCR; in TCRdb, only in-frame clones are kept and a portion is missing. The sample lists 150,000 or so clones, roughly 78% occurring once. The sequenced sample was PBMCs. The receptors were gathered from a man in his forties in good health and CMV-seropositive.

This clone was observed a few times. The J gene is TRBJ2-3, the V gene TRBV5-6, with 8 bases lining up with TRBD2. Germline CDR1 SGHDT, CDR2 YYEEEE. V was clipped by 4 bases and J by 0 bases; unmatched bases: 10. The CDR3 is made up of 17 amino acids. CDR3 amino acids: CASSQDSLAESTDTQYF. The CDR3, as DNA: TGTGCCAGCAGCCAAGATTCACTAGCGGAAAGCACAGATACGCAGTATTTT.

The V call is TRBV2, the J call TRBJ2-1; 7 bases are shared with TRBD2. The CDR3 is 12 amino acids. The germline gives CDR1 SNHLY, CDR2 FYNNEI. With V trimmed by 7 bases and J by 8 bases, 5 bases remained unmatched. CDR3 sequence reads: CASTRLAYEQFF. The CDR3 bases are TGTGCCAGCACCCGACTAGCTTATGAGCAGTTCTTC.

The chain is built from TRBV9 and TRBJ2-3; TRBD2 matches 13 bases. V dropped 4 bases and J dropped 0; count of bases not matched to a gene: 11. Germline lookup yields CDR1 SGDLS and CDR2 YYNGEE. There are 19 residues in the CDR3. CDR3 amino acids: CASSPRSGLAGLSTDTQYF. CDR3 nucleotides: TGTGCCAGCAGCCCACGCTCGGGACTAGCGGGACTTAGCACAGATACGCAGTATTTT.

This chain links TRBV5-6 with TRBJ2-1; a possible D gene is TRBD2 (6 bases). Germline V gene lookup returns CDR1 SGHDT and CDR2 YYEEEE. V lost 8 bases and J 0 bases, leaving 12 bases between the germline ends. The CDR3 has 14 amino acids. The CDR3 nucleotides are TGTGCCAGTAATAGCGGTGGCTCCTACAATGAGCAGTTCTTC. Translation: CASNSGGSYNEQFF.

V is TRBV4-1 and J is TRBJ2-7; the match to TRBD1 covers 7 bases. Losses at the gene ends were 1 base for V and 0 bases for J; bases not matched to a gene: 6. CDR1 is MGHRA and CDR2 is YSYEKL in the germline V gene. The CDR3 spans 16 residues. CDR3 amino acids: CASSQGRGKVSYEQYF. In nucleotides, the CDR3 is TGCGCCAGCAGCCAAGGCAGGGGGAAAGTCTCCTACGAGCAGTACTTC.

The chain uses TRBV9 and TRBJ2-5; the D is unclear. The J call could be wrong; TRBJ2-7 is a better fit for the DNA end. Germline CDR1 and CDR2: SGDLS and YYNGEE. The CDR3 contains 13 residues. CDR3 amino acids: CASSVGLSYEQYF. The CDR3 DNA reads TGTGCCAGCAGCGTAGGCCTCTCCTACGAGCAGTACTTC.

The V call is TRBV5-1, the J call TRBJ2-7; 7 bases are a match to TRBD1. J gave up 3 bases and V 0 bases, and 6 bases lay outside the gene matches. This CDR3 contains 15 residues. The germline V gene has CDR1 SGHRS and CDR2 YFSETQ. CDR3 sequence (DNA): TGCGCCAGCAGCTTGGAATCGGGACAGTACTACGAGCAGTACTTC. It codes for CASSLESGQYYEQYF.

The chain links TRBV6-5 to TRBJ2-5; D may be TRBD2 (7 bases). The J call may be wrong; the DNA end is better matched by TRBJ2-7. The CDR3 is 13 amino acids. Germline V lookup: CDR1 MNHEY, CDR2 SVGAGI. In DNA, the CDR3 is TGTGCCAGCAAGGGGGGGGCCTCTTACGAGCAGTACTTC. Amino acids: CASKGGASYEQYF.

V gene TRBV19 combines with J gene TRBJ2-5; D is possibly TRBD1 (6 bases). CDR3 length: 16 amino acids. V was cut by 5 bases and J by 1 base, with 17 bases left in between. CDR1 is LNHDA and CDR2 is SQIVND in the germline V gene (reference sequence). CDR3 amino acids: CASSLIPGHFQETQYF. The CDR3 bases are TGTGCCAGTAGTCTCATACCGGGACACTTCCAAGAGACCCAGTACTTC. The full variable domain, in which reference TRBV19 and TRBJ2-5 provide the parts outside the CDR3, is DGGITQSPKYLFRKEGQNVTLSCEQNLNHDAMYWYRQDPGQGLRLIYYSQIVNDFQKGDIAEGYSVSREKKESFPLTVTSAQKNPTAFYLCASSLIPGHFQETQYFGPGTRLLVL.

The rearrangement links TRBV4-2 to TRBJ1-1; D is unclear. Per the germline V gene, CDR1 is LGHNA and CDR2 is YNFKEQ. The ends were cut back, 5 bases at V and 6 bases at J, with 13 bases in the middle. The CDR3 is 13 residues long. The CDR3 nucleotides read TGTGCCAGCAGCTTTAGCGGCAAGGCTGAAGCTTTCTTT. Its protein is CASSFSGKAEAFF.

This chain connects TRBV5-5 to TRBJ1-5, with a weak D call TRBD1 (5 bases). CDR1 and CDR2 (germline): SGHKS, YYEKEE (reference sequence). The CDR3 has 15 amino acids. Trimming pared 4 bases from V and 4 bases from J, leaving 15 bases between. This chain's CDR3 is CASSLAIGGNQPQHF. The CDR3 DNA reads TGTGCCAGCAGCCTCGCAATCGGGGGGAATCAGCCCCAGCATTTT.

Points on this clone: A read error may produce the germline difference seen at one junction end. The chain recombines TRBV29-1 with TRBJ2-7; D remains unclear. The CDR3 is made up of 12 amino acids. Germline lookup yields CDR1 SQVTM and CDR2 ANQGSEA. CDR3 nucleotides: TGCAGCGTTGCGGAGCCCTCCGACGAGCAGTACTTC. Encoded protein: CSVAEPSDEQYF.

CDR3 DNA: TGCGCCAGCAGTCAAAAGACAGGGTCGGAGTCCTACGAGCAGTACTTC. It yields the protein CASSQKTGSESYEQYF. The gene calls are TRBV23-1 and TRBJ2-7; TRBD1 matches at 7 bases. TRBV23-1 falls under the ORF class, with uncertain function. After removal of 2 bases from V and 1 base from J, the junction contained 8 bases not matched to a gene. The length of the CDR3 is 16 residues.

In nucleotides, the CDR3 is TGTGCCAGCAACGGACAGGTGAACACTGAAGCTTTCTTT. Encoded protein: CASNGQVNTEAFF. V is TRBV6-5 and J is TRBJ1-1, with TRBD1 matching 7 bases. The CDR3 is 13 residues long. Trimming removed 7 bases from V and 0 bases from J; junction bases left unmatched: 2. CDR1 and CDR2 from the germline V gene are MNHEY and SVGAGI.

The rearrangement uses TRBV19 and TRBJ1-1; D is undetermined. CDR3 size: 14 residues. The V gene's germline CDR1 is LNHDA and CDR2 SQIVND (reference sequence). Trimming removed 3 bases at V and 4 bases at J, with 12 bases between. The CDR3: CASSIFTSSTEAFF. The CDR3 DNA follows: TGTGCCAGTAGTATTTTTACCAGTTCCACTGAAGCTTTCTTT.

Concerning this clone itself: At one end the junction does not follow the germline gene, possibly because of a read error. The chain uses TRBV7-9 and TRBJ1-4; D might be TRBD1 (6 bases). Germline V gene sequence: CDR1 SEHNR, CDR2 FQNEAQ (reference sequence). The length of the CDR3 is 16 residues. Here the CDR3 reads CSSSLAPTGPNEKLFF. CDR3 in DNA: TGTTCCAGCAGTCTGGCGCCGACAGGTCCTAATGAAAAACTGTTTTTT. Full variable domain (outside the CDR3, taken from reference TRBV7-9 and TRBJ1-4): DTGVSQNPRHKITKRGQNVTFRCDPISEHNRLYWYRQTLGQGPEFLTYFQNEAQLEKSRLLSDRFSAERPKGSFSTLEIQRTEQGDSAMYLCSSSLAPTGPNEKLFFGSGTQLSVL.

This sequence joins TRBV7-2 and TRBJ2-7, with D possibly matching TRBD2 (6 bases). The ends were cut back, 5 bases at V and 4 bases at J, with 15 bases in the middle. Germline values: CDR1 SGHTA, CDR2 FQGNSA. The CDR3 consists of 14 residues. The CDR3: CASSPGLQVYEQYF. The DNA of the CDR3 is TGTGCCAGCAGCCCGGGACTCCAGGTTTACGAGCAGTACTTC.

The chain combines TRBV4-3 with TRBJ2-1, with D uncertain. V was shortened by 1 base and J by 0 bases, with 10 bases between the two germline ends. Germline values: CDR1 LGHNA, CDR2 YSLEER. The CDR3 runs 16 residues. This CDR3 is CASSQGPNGSYNEQFF. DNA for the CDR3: TGCGCCAGCAGCCAAGGCCCAAACGGCTCCTACAATGAGCAGTTCTTC.

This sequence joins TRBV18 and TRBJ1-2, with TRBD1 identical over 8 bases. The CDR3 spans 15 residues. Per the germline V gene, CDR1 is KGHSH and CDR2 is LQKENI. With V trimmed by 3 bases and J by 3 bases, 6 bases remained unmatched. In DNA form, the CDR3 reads TGTGCCAGCTCACCTTGGACAGGGTCGGACTATGGCTACACCTTC. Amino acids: CASSPWTGSDYGYTF.

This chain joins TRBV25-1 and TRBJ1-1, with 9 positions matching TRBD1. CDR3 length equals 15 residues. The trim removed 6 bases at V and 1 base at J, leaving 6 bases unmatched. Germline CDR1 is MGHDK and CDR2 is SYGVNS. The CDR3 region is CASRGNRGRNTEAFF. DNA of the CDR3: TGTGCCAGCAGGGGGAACAGGGGGCGGAACACTGAAGCTTTCTTT.

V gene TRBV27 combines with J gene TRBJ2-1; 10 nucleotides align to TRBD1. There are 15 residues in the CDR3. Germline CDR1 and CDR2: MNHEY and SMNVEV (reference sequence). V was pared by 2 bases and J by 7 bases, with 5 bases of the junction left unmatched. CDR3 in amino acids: CASSLTGTGVNEQFF. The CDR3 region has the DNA TGTGCCAGCAGTTTAACCGGGACAGGGGTAAATGAGCAGTTCTTC.

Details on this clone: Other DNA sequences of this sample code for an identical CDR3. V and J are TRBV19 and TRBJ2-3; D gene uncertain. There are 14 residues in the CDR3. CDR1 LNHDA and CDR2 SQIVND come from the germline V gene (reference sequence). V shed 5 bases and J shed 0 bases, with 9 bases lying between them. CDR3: CASSRRASTDTQYF. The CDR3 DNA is TGTGCCAGTAGTCGAAGAGCTAGCACAGATACGCAGTATTTT.

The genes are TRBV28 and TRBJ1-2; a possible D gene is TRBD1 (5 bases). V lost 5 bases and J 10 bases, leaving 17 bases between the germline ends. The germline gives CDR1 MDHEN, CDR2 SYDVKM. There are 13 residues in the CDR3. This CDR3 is CASSPTGTGVYTF. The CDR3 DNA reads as TGTGCCAGCAGTCCGACCGGGACGGGGGTCTACACCTTC.

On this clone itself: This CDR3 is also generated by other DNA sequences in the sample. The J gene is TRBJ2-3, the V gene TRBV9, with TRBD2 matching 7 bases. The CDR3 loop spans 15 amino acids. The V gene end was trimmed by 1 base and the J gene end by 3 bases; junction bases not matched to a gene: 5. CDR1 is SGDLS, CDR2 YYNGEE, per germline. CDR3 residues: CASSVKNSGTDTQYF. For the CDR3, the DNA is TGTGCCAGCAGCGTAAAAAATAGCGGGACAGATACGCAGTATTTT.

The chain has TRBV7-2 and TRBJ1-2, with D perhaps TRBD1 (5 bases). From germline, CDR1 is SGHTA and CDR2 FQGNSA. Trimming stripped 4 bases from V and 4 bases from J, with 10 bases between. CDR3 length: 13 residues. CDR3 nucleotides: TGTGCCAGCAGCTCGCAGGGTACCTATGGCTACACCTTC. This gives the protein CASSSQGTYGYTF.

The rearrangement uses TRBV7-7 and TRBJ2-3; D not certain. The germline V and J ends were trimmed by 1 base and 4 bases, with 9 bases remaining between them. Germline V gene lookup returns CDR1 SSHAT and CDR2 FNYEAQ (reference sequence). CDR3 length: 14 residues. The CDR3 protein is CASSLGQGSDTQYF. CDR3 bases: TGTGCCAGCAGCTTAGGACAAGGCTCAGATACGCAGTATTTT.